This T cell receptor beta chain was sequenced in a study of shared clonotypes between healthy human individuals. Study conclusions and caveats: A few donors showed sharing of 4.5% to 5% of naive CD4 clonotypes. Among non-shared clonotypes, generation probabilities were lower than among those shared by all four donors.

Data came from immunoSEQ multiplex PCR; TCRdb stores just in-frame clones and leaves some out. This sample carries around 620,000 clones, about 95% of them seen once, and the ten largest clones take about 0.11%. To note about this clone: Antigen: not known.

Naive CD8 cells lacked CD45RO, underwent positive selection for CCR7 and left out terminally differentiated effector memory CD45RA+ cells. This CDR3 is 14 amino acids long. With 3 bases removed from V and 3 bases from J, the gap between germline ends came to 12 bases. Germline V gene data show CDR1 as SGHAT and CDR2 as FQNNGV. This TCR was sampled from a woman in her 30s in good health. This chain connects TRBV11-2 to TRBJ2-7, with D tentatively TRBD1 or TRBD2 (5 bases each). The material sequenced was naive CD8+ T cells sorted from blood. The CDR3 DNA follows: TGTGCCAGCAGCTTCGGGGACGTGGGCTACGAGCAGTACTTC. Its protein is CASSFGDVGYEQYF.